The 16 T cell receptor beta chains below were found in one sample sequenced in a study of cytomegalovirus exposure and HLA in healthy donors (dated by TCRdb to about 2017). Library prep was done by the immunoSEQ multiplex PCR assay. For the multiplex PCR, a mixture combining 60 forward primers for TCR Vbeta segments and 13 reverse primers for TCR Jbeta segments was used. Here the immuneACCESS table is served through TCRdb, limited to in-frame sequences with V and J called. Missing clones are a known gap in these copies; in checked studies unresolved V genes cover under half, and the rest lacks a known reason. The sample has more than 150,000 clones on record, around 83% of them singletons. About 0.78% of the sample belongs to the ten largest clones. The specimen was PBMCs. The source is a woman aged 18 to 35 in good health and CMV-seronegative.

The chain is built from TRBV15 and TRBJ2-2, with D maybe TRBD2 (6 bases). This CDR3 has 17 amino acids. V gave up 3 bases and J gave up 1 base, with 15 bases separating them. Per germline, CDR1 LNHNV and CDR2 YYDKDF (reference sequence). CDR3 loop: CATSRTRSGLNTGELFF. The DNA for the CDR3 is TGTGCCACCAGCAGGACCCGTAGCGGTTTGAACACCGGGGAGCTGTTTTTT. Combining the CDR3 with reference TRBV15 and TRBJ2-2 gives the whole variable domain DAMVIQNPRYQVTQFGKPVTLSCSQTLNHNVMYWYQQKSSQAPKLLFHYYDKDFNNEADTPDNFQSRRPNTSFCFLDIRSPGLGDTAMYLCATSRTRSGLNTGELFFGEGSRLTVL.

This clone was detected only a few times. This rearrangement joins TRBV19 to TRBJ1-1, with D hard to call. The CDR3 covers 14 residues. The V and J ends lost 5 bases and 0 bases respectively, with 10 bases between them. In germline, CDR1 is LNHDA, CDR2 SQIVND (reference sequence). CDR3 sequence reads: CASSPRGLNTEAFF. The CDR3 DNA reads TGTGCCAGTAGTCCCCGTGGGCTGAACACTGAAGCTTTCTTT.

The CDR3 loop reads CASRGTGPSSGANVLTF. Written as DNA, the CDR3 is TGTGCCAGCAGAGGCACAGGGCCGAGCTCTGGGGCCAACGTCCTGACTTTC. The rearrangement joins TRBV5-6 to TRBJ2-6; possible D gene TRBD1, 6 bases. CDR3 length: 17 amino acids. Between the trimmed V and J ends, which lost 5 bases and 0 bases, there was a span of 15 bases. Germline loops: CDR1 SGHDT, CDR2 YYEEEE.

The chain joins TRBV6-1 to TRBJ1-5; weak D call: TRBD1 (6 bases). CDR1 is MNHNS and CDR2 is SASEGT in the germline V gene. The CDR3 extends over 15 amino acids. V dropped 2 bases and J dropped 6 bases, with 14 bases sitting between them. The DNA for the CDR3 is TGTGCCAGCAGTGAAACAGGGCAAGGTTTTCAGCCCCAGCATTTT. This gives the protein CASSETGQGFQPQHF.

The chain links TRBV6-5 to TRBJ2-3; the D gene is possibly TRBD2 (5 bases). Germline CDR1 is MNHEY and CDR2 is SVGAGI. The V end lost 2 bases, the J end lost 5 bases, and 11 bases lay between the germline ends. This CDR3 is 14 amino acids long. Here the CDR3 reads CASSYGDYLDTQYF. As DNA, the CDR3 is TGTGCCAGCAGTTACGGTGACTACCTAGATACGCAGTATTTT.

The gene calls are TRBV21-1 and TRBJ1-2. TRBV21-1 is recorded as a pseudogene. This CDR3 region has 14 residues. CDR3 loop: CASSSPGLALGYTF. The DNA for the CDR3 is TGTGCCAGCAGCAGTCCGGGACTTGCTTTGGGCTACACCTTC.

The chain combines TRBV7-2 with TRBJ2-5; 10 nucleotides agree with TRBD2. Germline trimming cut 5 bases from V and 5 bases from J; bases unmatched to any gene: 5. This CDR3 spans 14 amino acids. CDR1 SGHTA and CDR2 FQGNSA come from the germline V gene. CDR3 sequence reads: CASSVSGGAETQYF. CDR3 sequence (DNA): TGTGCCAGCAGCGTCAGCGGGGGGGCGGAGACCCAGTACTTC.

DNA of the CDR3: TGTGCCAGCAGTGTCATACAGGGTAGGAACGAGCAGTACTTC. It codes for CASSVIQGRNEQYF. This chain uses TRBV28 with TRBJ2-7; maybe TRBD1 (6 bases). Trimming removed 5 bases from V and 5 bases from J, with 16 bases in between. The length of the CDR3 is 14 residues. Germline assignment: CDR1 MDHEN and CDR2 SYDVKM.

This chain uses TRBV6-5 with TRBJ2-7, with D tentatively TRBD2 (6 bases). Germline V lookup: CDR1 MNHEY, CDR2 SVGAGI. This CDR3 has 14 residues. Deletions cut 6 bases from V and 4 bases from J, with 16 bases between. The CDR3 coding sequence is TGTGCCAGCAGCCACCGGGGGTTAGAATACGAGCAGTACTTC. Translated: CASSHRGLEYEQYF.

J is TRBJ2-7 and V is TRBV2, with a possible D match to TRBD1 (5 bases). CDR1 is SNHLY, CDR2 FYNNEI, per germline. The CDR3 has 14 residues. Trimming stripped 4 bases from V and 3 bases from J, with 13 bases between. CDR3 DNA: TGTGCCAGCAGTGGGCTCTTAACAGGCTACGAGCAGTACTTC. It translates to CASSGLLTGYEQYF. The full variable domain, completed using reference TRBV2 and TRBJ2-7, is EPEVTQTPSHQVTQMGQEVILRCVPISNHLYFYWYRQILGQKVEFLVSFYNNEISEKSEIFDDQFSVERPDGSNFTLKIRSTKLEDSAMYFCASSGLLTGYEQYFGPGTRLTVT.

The chain uses TRBV28 and TRBJ1-3; no definite D call. The CDR3 has 16 residues. The germline CDR1 and CDR2 sequences are MDHEN and SYDVKM. Between the trimmed V and J ends, which lost 5 bases and 3 bases, there was a span of 17 bases. CDR3 in DNA: TGTGCCAGCAGTCCCCCGACGGCGGCTTTTGGAAACACCATATATTTT. This gives the protein CASSPPTAAFGNTIYF.

The chain recombines TRBV2 with TRBJ2-1; 16 bases line up with TRBD2. This CDR3 contains 17 residues. J was trimmed by 8 bases and V by 4 bases; bases with no gene match: 8. Germline V gene lookup returns CDR1 SNHLY and CDR2 FYNNEI. CDR3 nucleotide sequence: TGTGCCAGCAGTGCGGGACTAGCGGGAGGGCCCGTCGATGAGCAGTTCTTC. It yields the protein CASSAGLAGGPVDEQFF.

The gene calls are TRBV5-1 and TRBJ2-2, with D tentatively TRBD2 (5 bases). CDR1 and CDR2 (germline): SGHRS, YFSETQ. The V end was cut by 8 bases, the J end by 0 bases, with 8 bases between. This CDR3 comprises 13 residues. The CDR3 DNA reads TGCGCCAGTACTAGGTCGAACACCGGGGAGCTGTTTTTT. It specifies CASTRSNTGELFF.

The chain recombines TRBV4-1 with TRBJ2-7, with a tentative D call TRBD2 (6 bases). V was trimmed by 3 bases and J by 4 bases, leaving 13 bases between them. Germline CDR1 and CDR2: MGHRA and YSYEKL. CDR3 length equals 14 residues. CDR3: CASSHSGLNYEQYF. CDR3 coding DNA: TGCGCCAGCAGCCACTCGGGACTCAATTACGAGCAGTACTTC.

DNA for the CDR3: TGTGCCAGCTCCCTTGGGGGGGGCGGAGCCTCCTACGAGCAGTACTTC. Translating gives CASSLGGGGASYEQYF. The rearrangement links TRBV18 to TRBJ2-7; tentative D call: TRBD2 (7 bases). The V gene's germline CDR1 is KGHSH and CDR2 LQKENI. The CDR3 sequence is 16 residues long. V lost 6 bases and J lost 0, with 18 bases in between.

This chain links TRBV6-4 with TRBJ1-2; D possibly corresponds to TRBD1 (6 bases). Between the trimmed V and J ends, which lost 3 bases and 6 bases, there was a span of 14 bases. Germline V gives CDR1 MRHNA, CDR2 SNTAGT. The CDR3 is 14 amino acids. CDR3 DNA sequence: TGTGCCAGCAGTGAAACACAGGGAGAGGATGGCTACACCTTC. It yields the protein CASSETQGEDGYTF.